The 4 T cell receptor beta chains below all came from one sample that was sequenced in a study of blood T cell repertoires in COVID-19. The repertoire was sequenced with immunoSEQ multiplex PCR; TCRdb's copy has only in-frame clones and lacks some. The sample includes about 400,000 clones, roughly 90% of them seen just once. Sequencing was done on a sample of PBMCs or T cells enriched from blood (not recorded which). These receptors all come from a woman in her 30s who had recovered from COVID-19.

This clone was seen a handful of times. CDR3 in DNA: TGTGCCAGCAGTTCCCCCGGGGGGGTGGGCGAAAAACTGTTTTTT. Amino acid sequence: CASSSPGGVGEKLFF. The chain carries TRBV28 and TRBJ1-4; possibly TRBD1 for D (5 bases). CDR3 length equals 15 residues. Germline values: CDR1 MDHEN, CDR2 SYDVKM. V dropped 4 bases and J dropped 8 bases, with 17 bases sitting between them.

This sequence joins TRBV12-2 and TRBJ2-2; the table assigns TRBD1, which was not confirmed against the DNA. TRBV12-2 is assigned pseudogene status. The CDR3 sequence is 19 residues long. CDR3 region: CASRLGDVRTEANTGELFF. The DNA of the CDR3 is TGTGCAAGTCGCTTAGGGGATGTCCGGACAGAGGCGAACACCGGGGAGCTGTTTTTT.

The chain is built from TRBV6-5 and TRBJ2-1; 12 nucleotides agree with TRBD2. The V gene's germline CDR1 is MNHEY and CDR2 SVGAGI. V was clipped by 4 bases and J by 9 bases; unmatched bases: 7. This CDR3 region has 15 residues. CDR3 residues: CASSFGTSGPSEQFF. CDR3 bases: TGTGCCAGCAGTTTTGGGACTAGCGGGCCCAGTGAGCAGTTCTTC.

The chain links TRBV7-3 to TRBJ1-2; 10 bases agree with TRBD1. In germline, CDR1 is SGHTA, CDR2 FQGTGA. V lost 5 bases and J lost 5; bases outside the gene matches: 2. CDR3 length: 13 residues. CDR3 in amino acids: CASSAGQGYGYTF. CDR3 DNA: TGTGCCAGCAGCGCGGGACAGGGGTATGGCTACACCTTC.